Listed here is a single TCR beta chain. The source of the sample is a study of T cell changes during pregnancy in multiple sclerosis. Method: immunoSEQ multiplex PCR; TCRdb's copy keeps in-frame clones and lacks some. The sample consists of approximately 41,000 clones, roughly 87% of them appearing once. The TCR comes from a female donor with multiple sclerosis, enrolled in a pregnancy study. The specimen comprised CD4+ T cells from peripheral blood mononuclear cells, sampled in the first trimester of pregnancy.

CDR3 sequence: CASSESGQRGTEAFF. CDR3 nucleotide sequence: TGTGCCAGCAGTGAAAGCGGACAGAGGGGCACTGAAGCTTTCTTT. The V call is TRBV2, the J call TRBJ1-1; the D gene is possibly TRBD1 (6 bases). The CDR3 is 15 residues long. V dropped 2 bases and J dropped 4 bases, with 14 bases sitting between them. Germline V CDR1 and CDR2: SNHLY, FYNNEI.